Sequencing of this TCR beta chain was carried out in a study of cytomegalovirus exposure and HLA in healthy donors. V lost 3 bases and J lost 4; bases outside the gene matches: 6. Germline V lookup: CDR1 LGHNA, CDR2 YNFKEQ. The CDR3 has 16 amino acids. The study ran its PCR with 60 Vbeta and 13 Jbeta primers. Assay used: immunoSEQ multiplex PCR; TCRdb lists only in-frame clones, some missing. This sample's table reports approximately 110,000 clones. The sample comprised PBMCs. This sequence originates from a young man in good health and CMV-seronegative. The chain combines TRBV4-2 with TRBJ2-1, with 10 bases lining up with TRBD2. CDR3 loop: CASSHLGTSEYNEQFF. As DNA, the CDR3 is TGTGCCAGCAGCCACCTCGGGACTAGCGAGTACAATGAGCAGTTCTTC.